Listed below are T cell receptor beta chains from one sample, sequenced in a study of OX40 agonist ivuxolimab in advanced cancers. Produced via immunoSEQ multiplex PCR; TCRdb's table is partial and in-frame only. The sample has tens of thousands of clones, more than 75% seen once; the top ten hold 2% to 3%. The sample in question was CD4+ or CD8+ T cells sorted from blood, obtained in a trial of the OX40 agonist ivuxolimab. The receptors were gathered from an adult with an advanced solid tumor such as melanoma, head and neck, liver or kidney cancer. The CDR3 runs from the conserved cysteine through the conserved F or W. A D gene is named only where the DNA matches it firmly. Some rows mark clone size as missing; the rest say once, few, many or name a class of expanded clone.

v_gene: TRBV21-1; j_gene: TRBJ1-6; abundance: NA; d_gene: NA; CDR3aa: CARRGRDCRNSPLHF; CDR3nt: TGTGCCAGGCGGGGCAGGGACTGCAGAAATTCACCCCTCCACTTT
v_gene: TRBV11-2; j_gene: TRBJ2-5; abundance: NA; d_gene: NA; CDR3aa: CASSLATGRQETQYF; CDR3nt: TGTGCCAGCAGCTTAGCGACGGGAAGACAAGAGACCCAGTACTTC
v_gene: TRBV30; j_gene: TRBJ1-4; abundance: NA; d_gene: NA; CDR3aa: CAWSFRGREKLFF; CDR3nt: TGTGCCTGGAGTTTCAGGGGTAGGGAAAAACTGTTTTTT
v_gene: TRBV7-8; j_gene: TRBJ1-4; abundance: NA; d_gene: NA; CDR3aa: CASSQDGNEKLFF; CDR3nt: TGTGCCAGCAGCCAGGACGGGAATGAAAAACTGTTTTTT
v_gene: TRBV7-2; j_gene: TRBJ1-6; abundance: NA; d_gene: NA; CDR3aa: CASSLERGRGSPLHF; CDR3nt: TGTGCCAGCAGCTTAGAGAGGGGAAGGGGATCACCCCTCCACTTT
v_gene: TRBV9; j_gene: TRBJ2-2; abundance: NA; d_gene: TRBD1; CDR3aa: CASRQGNTGELFF; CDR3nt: TGTGCCAGCCGACAGGGGAACACCGGGGAGCTGTTTTTT
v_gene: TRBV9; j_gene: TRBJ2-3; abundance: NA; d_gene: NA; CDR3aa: CASSPKGETTDTQYF; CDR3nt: TGTGCCAGCAGCCCCAAGGGGGAAACGACAGATACGCAGTATTTT
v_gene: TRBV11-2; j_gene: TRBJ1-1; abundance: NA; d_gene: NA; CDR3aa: CASSLVTGGGTEAFF; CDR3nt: TGTGCCAGCAGCTTAGTGACCGGGGGCGGGACTGAAGCTTTCTTT
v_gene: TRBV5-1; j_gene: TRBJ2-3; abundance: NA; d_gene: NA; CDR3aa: CASSLSSSTDTQYF; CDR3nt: TGCGCCAGCAGCTTGAGCAGTAGCACAGATACGCAGTATTTT
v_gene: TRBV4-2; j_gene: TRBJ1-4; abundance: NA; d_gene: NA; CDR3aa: CASSQEISGVGEKLFF; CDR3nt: TGTGCCAGCAGCCAAGAGATCAGCGGGGTTGGGGAAAAACTGTTTTTT
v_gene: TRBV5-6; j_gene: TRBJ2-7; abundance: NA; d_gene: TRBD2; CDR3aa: CASSARLAGVTKGEQYF; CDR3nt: TGTGCCAGCAGCGCCAGACTAGCGGGGGTGACCAAAGGGGAGCAGTACTTC
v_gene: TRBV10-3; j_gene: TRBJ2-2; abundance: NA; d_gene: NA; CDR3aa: CAISGVEGRPGELFF; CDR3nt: TGTGCCATCAGTGGCGTAGAGGGGCGTCCCGGGGAGCTGTTTTTT
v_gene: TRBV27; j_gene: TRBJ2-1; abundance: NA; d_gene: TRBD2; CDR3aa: CASSPRVGLAGTEQFF; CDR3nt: TGTGCCAGCAGTCCACGCGTGGGACTAGCGGGGACTGAGCAGTTCTTC
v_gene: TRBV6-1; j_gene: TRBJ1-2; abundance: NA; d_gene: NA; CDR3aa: CASRDSLTNYGYTF; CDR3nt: TGTGCCAGCAGAGACAGCCTAACTAACTATGGCTACACCTTC
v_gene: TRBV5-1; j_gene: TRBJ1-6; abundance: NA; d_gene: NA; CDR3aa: CASSLGQIYNSPLHF; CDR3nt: TGCGCCAGCAGCTTGGGACAGATCTATAATTCACCCCTCCACTTT
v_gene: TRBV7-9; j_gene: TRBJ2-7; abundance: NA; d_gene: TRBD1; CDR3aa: CASSLRDSYHYEQYF; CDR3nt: TGTGCCAGCAGCCTACGGGACAGCTATCACTACGAGCAGTACTTC
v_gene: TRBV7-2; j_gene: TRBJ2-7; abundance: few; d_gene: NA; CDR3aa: CASSRQGYEQYF; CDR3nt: TGTGCCAGCAGCCGCCAGGGCTACGAGCAGTACTTC
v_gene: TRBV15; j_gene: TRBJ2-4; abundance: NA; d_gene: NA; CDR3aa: CATSRGGTVAKNIQYF; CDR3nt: TGTGCCACCAGCAGAGGGGGGACGGTAGCCAAAAACATTCAGTACTTC
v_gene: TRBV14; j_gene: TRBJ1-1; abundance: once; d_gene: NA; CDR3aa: CASSENRGRDTEAFF; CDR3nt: TGTGCCAGCAGCGAAAACCGGGGAAGGGACACTGAAGCTTTCTTT
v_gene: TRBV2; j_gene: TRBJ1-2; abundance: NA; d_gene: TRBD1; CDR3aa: CASTRTGNYGYTF; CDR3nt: TGTGCCAGCACCCGGACAGGGAACTATGGCTACACCTTC
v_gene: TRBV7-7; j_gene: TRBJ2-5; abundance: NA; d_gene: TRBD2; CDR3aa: CASSFAEASGGAGTQYF; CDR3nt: TGTGCCAGCAGCTTCGCCGAGGCTAGCGGGGGGGCAGGGACCCAGTACTTC
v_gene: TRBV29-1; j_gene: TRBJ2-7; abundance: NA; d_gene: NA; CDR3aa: CSVGRGFGEQYF; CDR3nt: TGCAGCGTTGGACGAGGTTTTGGCGAGCAGTACTTC
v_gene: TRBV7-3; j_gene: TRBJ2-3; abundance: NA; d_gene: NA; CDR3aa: CASSYRVWGTDTQYF; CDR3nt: TGTGCCAGCAGCTACAGGGTTTGGGGCACAGATACGCAGTATTTT
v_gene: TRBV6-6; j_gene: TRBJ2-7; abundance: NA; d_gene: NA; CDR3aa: CASSYSTASGEQYF; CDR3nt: TGTGCCAGCAGTTACTCGACGGCATCGGGCGAGCAGTACTTC
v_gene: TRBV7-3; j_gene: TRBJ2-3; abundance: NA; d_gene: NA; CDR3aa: CASSLTGDTQYF; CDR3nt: TGTGCCAGCAGCTTAACAGGGGATACGCAGTATTTT
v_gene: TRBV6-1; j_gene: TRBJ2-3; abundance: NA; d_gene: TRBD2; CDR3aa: CASSVVPAGGSDTQYF; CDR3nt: TGTGCCAGCAGTGTCGTTCCAGCGGGGGGTTCAGATACGCAGTATTTT
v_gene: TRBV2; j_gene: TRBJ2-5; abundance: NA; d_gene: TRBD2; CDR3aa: CASTLRLAGEETQYF; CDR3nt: TGTGCCAGCACCCTTAGACTAGCGGGGGAGGAGACCCAGTACTTC
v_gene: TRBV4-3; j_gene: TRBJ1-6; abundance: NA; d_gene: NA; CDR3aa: CASSQEWGTTSPLHF; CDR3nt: TGCGCCAGCAGCCAAGAATGGGGGACAACTTCACCCCTCCACTTT
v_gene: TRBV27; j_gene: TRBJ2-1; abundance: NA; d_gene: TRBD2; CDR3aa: CASSFTSGGFEVAYNEQFF; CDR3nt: TGTGCCAGCAGTTTTACTAGCGGGGGGTTCGAGGTCGCCTACAATGAGCAGTTCTTC
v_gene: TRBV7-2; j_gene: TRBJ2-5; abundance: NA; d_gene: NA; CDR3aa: CASSLGGPAQETQYF; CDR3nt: TGTGCCAGCAGCTTAGGGGGGCCTGCTCAAGAGACCCAGTACTTC
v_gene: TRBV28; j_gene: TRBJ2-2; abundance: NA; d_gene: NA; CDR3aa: CASTFQGELFF; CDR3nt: TGTGCCAGCACCTTTCAGGGGGAGCTGTTTTTT
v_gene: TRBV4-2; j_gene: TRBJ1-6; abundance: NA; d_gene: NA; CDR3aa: CASSQDAVLGNSPLHF; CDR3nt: TGTGCCAGCAGCCAAGATGCCGTTCTAGGGAATTCACCCCTCCACTTT
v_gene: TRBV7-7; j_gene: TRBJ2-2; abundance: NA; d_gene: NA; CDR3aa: CASSLEQNPTGELFF; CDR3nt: TGTGCCAGCAGCTTAGAACAGAACCCCACCGGGGAGCTGTTTTTT
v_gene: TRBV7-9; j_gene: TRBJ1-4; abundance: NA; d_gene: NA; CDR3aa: CASSPTLDGVEKLFF; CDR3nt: TGTGCCAGCAGCCCCACTTTGGACGGGGTTGAAAAACTGTTTTTT
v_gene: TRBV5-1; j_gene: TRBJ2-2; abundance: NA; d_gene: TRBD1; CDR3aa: CASSQGQALGGELFF; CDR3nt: TGCGCCAGCAGCCAAGGACAGGCCTTAGGCGGGGAGCTGTTTTTT
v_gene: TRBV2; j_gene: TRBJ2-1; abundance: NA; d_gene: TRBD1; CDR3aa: CASSKQGNIYNEQFF; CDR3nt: TGTGCCAGCAGTAAACAGGGGAATATCTACAATGAGCAGTTCTTC
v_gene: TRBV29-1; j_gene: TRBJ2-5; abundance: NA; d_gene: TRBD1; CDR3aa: CSVWDRETQYF; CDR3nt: TGCAGCGTGTGGGACAGAGAGACCCAGTACTTC
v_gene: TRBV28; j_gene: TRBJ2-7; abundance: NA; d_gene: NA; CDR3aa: CASREDGSSYEQYF; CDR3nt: TGTGCCAGCAGAGAAGACGGGTCTTCCTACGAGCAGTACTTC
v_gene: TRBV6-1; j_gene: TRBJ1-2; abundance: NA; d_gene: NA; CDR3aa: CASSEGPNSLHYGYTF; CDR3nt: TGTGCCAGCAGTGAGGGGCCCAACAGTCTCCACTATGGCTACACCTTC
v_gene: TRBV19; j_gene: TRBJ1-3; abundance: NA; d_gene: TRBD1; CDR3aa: CASDSGTGNTIYF; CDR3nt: TGTGCCAGCGACTCCGGGACAGGCAACACCATATATTTT
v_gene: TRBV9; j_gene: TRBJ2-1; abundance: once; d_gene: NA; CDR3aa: CASSGGLHNEQFF; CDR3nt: TGTGCCAGCAGCGGGGGACTCCACAATGAGCAGTTCTTC
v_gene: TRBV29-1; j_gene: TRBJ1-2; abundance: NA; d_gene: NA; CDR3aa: CSVEERGQGNYGYTF; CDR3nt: TGCAGCGTTGAAGAAAGAGGGCAGGGTAACTATGGCTACACCTTC
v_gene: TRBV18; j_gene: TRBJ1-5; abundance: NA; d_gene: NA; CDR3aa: CASSPGTPSDYSNQPQHF; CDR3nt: TGTGCCAGCTCACCAGGAACTCCGTCGGATTATAGCAATCAGCCCCAGCATTTT
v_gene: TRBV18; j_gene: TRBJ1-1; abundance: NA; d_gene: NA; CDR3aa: CASSRGLEVEAFF; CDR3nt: TGTGCCAGCTCACGAGGACTGGAGGTTGAAGCTTTCTTT
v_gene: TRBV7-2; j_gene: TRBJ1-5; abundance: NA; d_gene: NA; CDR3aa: CASSSHNRVNQPQHF; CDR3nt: TGTGCCAGCAGCTCACACAACAGGGTAAATCAGCCCCAGCATTTT
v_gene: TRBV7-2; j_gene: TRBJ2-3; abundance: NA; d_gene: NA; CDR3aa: CASSTVGDSTDTQYF; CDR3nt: TGTGCCAGCAGCACTGTGGGGGATTCCACAGATACGCAGTATTTT
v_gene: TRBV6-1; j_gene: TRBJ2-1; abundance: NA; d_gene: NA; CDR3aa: CASKLSLRDHHEQFF; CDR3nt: TGTGCCAGCAAACTTTCCCTCAGAGATCACCATGAGCAGTTCTTC
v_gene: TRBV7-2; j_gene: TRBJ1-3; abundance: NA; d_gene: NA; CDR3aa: CASSAGVQGNTIYF; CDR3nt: TGTGCCAGCAGCGCGGGAGTTCAGGGAAACACCATATATTTT
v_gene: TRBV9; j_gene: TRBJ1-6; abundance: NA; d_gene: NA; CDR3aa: CASSTTGGGNSPLHF; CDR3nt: TGTGCCAGCAGCACGACAGGTGGGGGCAATTCACCCCTCCACTTT
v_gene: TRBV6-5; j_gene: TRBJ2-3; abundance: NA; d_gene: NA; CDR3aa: CASSYAGATDTQYF; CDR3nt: TGTGCCAGCAGTTACGCGGGGGCCACAGATACGCAGTATTTT
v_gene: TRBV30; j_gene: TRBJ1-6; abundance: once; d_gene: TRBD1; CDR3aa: CAWTPGQSPSPLHF; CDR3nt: TGTGCCTGGACCCCGGGACAGAGTCCTTCACCCCTCCACTTT
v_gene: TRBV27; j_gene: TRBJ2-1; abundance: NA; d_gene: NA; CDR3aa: CASTAGGASSYNEQFF; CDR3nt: TGTGCCAGTACCGCCGGTGGGGCAAGCTCCTACAATGAGCAGTTCTTC
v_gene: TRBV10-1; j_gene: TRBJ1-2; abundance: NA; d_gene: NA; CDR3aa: CASRRRGTDQPSNYGYTF; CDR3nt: TGCGCCAGCAGAAGAAGAGGGACGGACCAACCCTCAAACTATGGCTACACCTTC
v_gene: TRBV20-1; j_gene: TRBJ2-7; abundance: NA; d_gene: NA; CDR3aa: CSAGGQYEQYF; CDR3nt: TGCAGTGCGGGGGGACAGTACGAGCAGTACTTC
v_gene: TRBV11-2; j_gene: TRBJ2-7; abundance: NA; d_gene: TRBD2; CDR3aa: CASSPSGRTYEQYF; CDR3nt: TGTGCCAGCAGCCCTAGCGGGCGCACCTACGAGCAGTACTTC
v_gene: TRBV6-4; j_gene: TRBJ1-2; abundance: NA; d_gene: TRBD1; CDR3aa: CASSGGTGSGYTF; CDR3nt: TGTGCCAGCAGTGGCGGGACAGGCTCAGGCTACACCTTC
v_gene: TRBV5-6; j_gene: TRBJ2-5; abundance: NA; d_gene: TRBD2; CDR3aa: CASSYRRSGLASETQYF; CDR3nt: TGTGCCAGCAGCTATAGACGATCCGGACTAGCCTCAGAGACCCAGTACTTC
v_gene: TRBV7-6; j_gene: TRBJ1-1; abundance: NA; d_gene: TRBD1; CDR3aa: CASSALQGVGTEAFF; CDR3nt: TGTGCCAGCAGCGCACTACAGGGGGTAGGCACTGAAGCTTTCTTT
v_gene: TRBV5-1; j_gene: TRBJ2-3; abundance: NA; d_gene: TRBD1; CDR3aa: CASTEGGADTQYF; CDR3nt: TGCGCCAGCACGGAAGGGGGCGCCGATACGCAGTATTTT